This TCR beta chain originates from a study of patients and donors after allogeneic stem cell transplantation. Germline assignment: CDR1 MGHRA and CDR2 YSYEKL. Trimming pared 1 base from V and 0 bases from J, leaving 6 bases between. The CDR3 sequence is 15 residues long. This clonotype was seen more than once but under ten times. TCRdb called the RT-PCR reads again in MiXCR, with one record for every CDR3 protein. The data show more than 850,000 distinct CDR3 sequences, about a sixth seen once. The receptor was derived from a human donor who was either an allogeneic HSCT recipient or a stem cell or donor lymphocyte infusion donor (not recorded which). It is not recorded whose cells these are; they may come from a transplant donor. The rearrangement links TRBV4-1 to TRBJ1-4; a possible D gene is TRBD1 (5 bases). The sample comprised blood, either unsorted or a sorted T cell fraction (not recorded which). In nucleotides, the CDR3 is TGCGCCAGCAGCCAAGTGACAGCAACTAATGAAAAACTGTTTTTT. Amino acid sequence: CASSQVTATNEKLFF.